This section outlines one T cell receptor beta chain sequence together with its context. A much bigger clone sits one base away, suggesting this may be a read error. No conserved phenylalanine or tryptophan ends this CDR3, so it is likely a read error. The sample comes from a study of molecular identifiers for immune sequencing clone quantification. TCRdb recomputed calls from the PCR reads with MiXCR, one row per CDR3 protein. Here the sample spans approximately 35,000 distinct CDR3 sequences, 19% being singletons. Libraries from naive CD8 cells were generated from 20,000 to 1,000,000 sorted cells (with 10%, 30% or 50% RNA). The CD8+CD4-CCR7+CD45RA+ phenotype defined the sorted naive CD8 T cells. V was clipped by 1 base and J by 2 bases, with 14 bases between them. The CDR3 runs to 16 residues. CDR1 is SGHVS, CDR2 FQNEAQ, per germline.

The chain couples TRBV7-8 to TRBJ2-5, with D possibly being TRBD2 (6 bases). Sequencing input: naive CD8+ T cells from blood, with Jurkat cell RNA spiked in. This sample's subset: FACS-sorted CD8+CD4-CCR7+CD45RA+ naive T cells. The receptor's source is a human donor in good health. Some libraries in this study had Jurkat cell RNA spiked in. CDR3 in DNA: TGTGCCAGCAGCTTAGGATTTGGCGGGGAACAAGAGACCCAGTACTCC. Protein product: CASSLGFGGEQETQYS.